This is a list of T cell receptor beta chains from one sample in a study of cytomegalovirus exposure and HLA in healthy donors. Data came from immunoSEQ multiplex PCR; TCRdb stores just in-frame clones and leaves some out. This table has fewer than 180,000 clones, roughly 78% appearing once. The sample was PBMCs. The receptors come from a man in his fifties or sixties in good health and CMV-seropositive. Each CDR3 is given with its conserved first and last residue. A D gene is named only where the DNA matches it firmly. The size field is filled for only some rows; it gives once, few, many or a size class.

v_call	clone_size	j_call	d_call	cdr3_nt	cdr3_aa
TRBV10-1	-	TRBJ1-1	TRBD1	TGCGCCAGCACCCGAACAGGGGGCACTGAAGCTTTCTTT	CASTRTGGTEAFF
TRBV5-1	-	TRBJ2-3	-	TGCTCCAGCAGCGAGGTCAGCACAGATACGCAGTATTTT	CSSSEVSTDTQYF
TRBV7-9	-	TRBJ2-7	-	TGTGCCAGCAGCTTAGCGGAGGGGTCGGGCGAGCAGTACTTC	CASSLAEGSGEQYF
TRBV5-4	-	TRBJ2-1	TRBD2	TGTGCCAGCAGCTCCCCGGGACTAGGGGGCAATGAGCAGTTCTTC	CASSSPGLGGNEQFF
TRBV18	-	TRBJ1-4	-	TGTGCCAGCTCTGAACCGGGACAATATGAAAAACTGTTTTTT	CASSEPGQYEKLFF
TRBV6-6	-	TRBJ1-5	-	TGTGCCAGCAGGCCCTATAGCAATCAGCCCCAGCATTTT	CASRPYSNQPQHF
TRBV5-1	few	TRBJ2-2	-	TGCGCCAGCAGCTCCGCCGGGGAGCTGTTTTTT	CASSSAGELFF
TRBV7-9	-	TRBJ2-5	TRBD2	TGTGCCAGCAGTCCAACCCCTAGCGGGAGATGGGAGACCCAGTACTTC	CASSPTPSGRWETQYF
TRBV28	-	TRBJ2-6	-	TGTGCCAGCAGCCAAAGGGGGGGGTCCCGGGCCAACGTCCTGACTTTC	CASSQRGGSRANVLTF
TRBV28	-	TRBJ2-1	-	TGTGCCAGCAGTAAAGGGGGTTGGTACAATGAGCAGTTCTTC	CASSKGGWYNEQFF
TRBV28	-	TRBJ2-3	TRBD2	TGTGCCAGCAGTGCTTCCACTAGCGGAGGCACAGATACGCAGTATTTT	CASSASTSGGTDTQYF
TRBV5-1	-	TRBJ2-3	-	TGCGCCAGCAGCTTGGCTAGTGGCACAGATACGCAGTATTTT	CASSLASGTDTQYF
TRBV5-1	-	TRBJ2-5	-	TGCGCCAGCAGCTTGTCAACAACGGGAGTCCGGGAGACCCAGTACTTC	CASSLSTTGVRETQYF
TRBV27	-	TRBJ2-7	TRBD2	TGTGCCAGTTCCCTAGCGGAAGCCTACGAGCAGTACTTC	CASSLAEAYEQYF
TRBV5-1	-	TRBJ2-5	TRBD2	TGCGCCAGCAGCTTGGCGTCCCCAGAACACGGGGGGGAGACCCAGTACTTC	CASSLASPEHGGETQYF
TRBV19	-	TRBJ2-7	TRBD2	TGTGCCAGTAGTATCGCCGGGGGGTACGAGCAGTACTTC	CASSIAGGYEQYF
TRBV10-2	-	TRBJ2-7	TRBD1	TGCGCCAGCAGTGCCCGCAGGTGGGACAGTAACCAGCGGAGAGACTACGAGCAGTACTTC	CASSARRWDSNQRRDYEQYF
TRBV2	-	TRBJ1-5	TRBD1	TGTGCCAGCAGGGGGGGACAGGCCTCGGGTCAGCCCCAGCATTTT	CASRGGQASGQPQHF
TRBV19	-	TRBJ2-5	TRBD1	TGTGCCAGTAGTCGAACTGGGACAGATCAAGAGACCCAGTACTTC	CASSRTGTDQETQYF
TRBV19	-	TRBJ1-6	-	TGTGCCAGTAGTGCCCCCGGCTCCTATAATTCACCCCTCCACTTT	CASSAPGSYNSPLHF
TRBV2	-	TRBJ2-5	TRBD2	TGTGCCAGCGGACTAGCAGGAGGGCAAGAGACCCAGTACTTC	CASGLAGGQETQYF